This T cell receptor beta chain originates from a study of T-cell memory formation after mild COVID-19. The overall study: There were largely donor-specific TCR clusters. Study outcomes and limitations: CD4+ contracting clones were found mainly in CM and EM, and CD8+ ones in EMRA. A balance of CD4 and CD8 characterized clones contracting day 15 to 85, whereas later expanders leaned CD4+.

With respect to this clonotype: Its antigen is unknown.

Sample barcodes and UMIs were carried by the TCR alpha and TCR beta cDNA libraries that 5'RACE generated with constant-segment primers. Via MiXCR, TCRdb re-called the 5' RACE reads, giving one row per CDR3 protein. The data contain roughly 300,000 distinct CDR3 sequences, around 13% of them singletons. From germline, CDR1 is DFQATT and CDR2 SNEGSKA (reference sequence). Trimming left V 3 bases short and J 10 bases short, with 10 bases between. The CDR3 is 12 amino acids. The chain joins TRBV20-1 to TRBJ1-6; D unclear. This clonotype originated in a man aged 18 to 30 who had mild COVID-19 (a few samples of this study predate the infection). Cell type and time point are not known. Sample: PBMCs or a T cell subset sorted from them (not recorded which). The CDR3 sequence is CSASVPESPLHF. CDR3 nucleotides: TGCAGTGCTAGTGTCCCAGAGTCACCCCTCCACTTT.